Listed here are 8 T cell receptor beta chains from one sample, sequenced in a study of shared clonotypes between healthy human individuals. Only in-frame clones appear in the TCRdb table, and some are missing; sequencing was by immunoSEQ multiplex PCR. This sample carries roughly 1,600,000 clones, roughly 98.5% of them seen once, and the ten largest clones take about 0.4%. The sequenced material came from naive CD4+ T cells sorted from blood. Subset specified: CD45RA+ positively selected. The source is a man aged 25 to 40 in good health.

The chain combines TRBV19 with TRBJ1-1; TRBD1 matches at 7 bases. After removal of 10 bases from V and 1 base from J, the junction contained 6 bases not matched to a gene. This CDR3 has 13 residues. Germline-derived CDR1 and CDR2 are LNHDA and SQIVND (reference sequence). Here the CDR3 DNA reads TGTGCCACCTCAGACAGGGCGAACACTGAAGCTTTCTTT. Residues: CATSDRANTEAFF. Complete variable domain (other parts from reference TRBV19 and TRBJ1-1): DGGITQSPKYLFRKEGQNVTLSCEQNLNHDAMYWYRQDPGQGLRLIYYSQIVNDFQKGDIAEGYSVSREKKESFPLTVTSAQKNPTAFYLCATSDRANTEAFFGQGTRLTVV.

This chain connects TRBV6-1 to TRBJ2-5; the D gene could be TRBD1 or TRBD2 (5 bases each). Germline V gene data show CDR1 as MNHNS and CDR2 as SASEGT. The CDR3 extends over 14 amino acids. V was clipped by 4 bases and J by 1 base, with 10 bases between them. The CDR3 sequence: CASSVWDVQETQYF. CDR3 coding DNA: TGTGCCAGCAGTGTATGGGACGTCCAAGAGACCCAGTACTTC.

The CDR3 loop reads CASSYPGQGAKNIQYF. CDR3 bases: TGTGCCAGCAGTTATCCGGGACAGGGAGCCAAAAACATTCAGTACTTC. This sequence joins TRBV6-6 and TRBJ2-4, with 9 bases matching TRBD1. Germline CDR1 MNHNY, CDR2 SVGAGI (reference sequence). Trimming at V came to 3 bases and at J to 0 bases, leaving 3 bases not matched to a gene. The CDR3 has 16 amino acids.

The chain employs TRBV25-1 and TRBJ2-1; maybe TRBD1 (5 bases). Germline V gene sequence: CDR1 MGHDK, CDR2 SYGVNS. The CDR3 length is 16 residues. Between the trimmed V and J ends, which lost 6 bases and 5 bases, there was a span of 20 bases. CDR3 amino acids: CASSSSRTPQHNEQFF. CDR3 coding DNA: TGTGCCAGCAGCTCATCGAGGACACCACAACACAATGAGCAGTTCTTC.

This clone came up once. V and J are TRBV9 and TRBJ2-4; D is perhaps TRBD2 (6 bases). Germline V lookup: CDR1 SGDLS, CDR2 YYNGEE. V lost 0 bases, J lost 2 bases, and 12 bases lay in between. The CDR3 is 16 amino acids. The CDR3 nucleotides read TGTGCCAGCAGCGTAGACGGCGGGGCCACCAAAAACATTCAGTACTTC. Its protein is CASSVDGGATKNIQYF.

The rearrangement joins TRBV5-1 to TRBJ2-2; unclear D gene. V lost 2 bases, J lost 3 bases, and 8 bases lay in between. The CDR3 is 14 residues long. Germline CDR1 and CDR2: SGHRS and YFSETQ. CDR3 nucleotide sequence: TGCGCCAGCAGCTTCAACAGTCACACCGGGGAGCTGTTTTTT. Translated: CASSFNSHTGELFF.

This rearrangement joins TRBV28 to TRBJ2-7; D might be TRBD1 or TRBD2, each matching 5 bases. The CDR3 loop spans 13 amino acids. Trimming cost V 5 bases and J 2 bases, with 10 bases left between them. Germline CDR1 reads MDHEN; CDR2 reads SYDVKM. The CDR3 DNA follows: TGTGCCAGCAGTCGGGACGTTCCCTACGAGCAGTACTTC. Its protein is CASSRDVPYEQYF. The full variable domain, in which reference TRBV28 and TRBJ2-7 provide the parts outside the CDR3, is DVKVTQSSRYLVKRTGEKVFLECVQDMDHENMFWYRQDPGLGLRLIYFSYDVKMKEKGDIPEGYSVSREKKERFSLILESASTNQTSMYLCASSRDVPYEQYFGPGTRLTVT.

The chain links TRBV5-6 to TRBJ1-1; maybe TRBD1 (5 bases). V was shortened by 7 bases and J by 1 base, with 20 bases between the two germline ends. CDR3 size: 16 residues. Per the germline V gene, CDR1 is SGHDT and CDR2 is YYEEEE. The CDR3 sequence is CASLLLGPGPNTEAFF. In DNA, the CDR3 is TGTGCCAGCCTACTCCTGGGGCCGGGGCCGAACACTGAAGCTTTCTTT.